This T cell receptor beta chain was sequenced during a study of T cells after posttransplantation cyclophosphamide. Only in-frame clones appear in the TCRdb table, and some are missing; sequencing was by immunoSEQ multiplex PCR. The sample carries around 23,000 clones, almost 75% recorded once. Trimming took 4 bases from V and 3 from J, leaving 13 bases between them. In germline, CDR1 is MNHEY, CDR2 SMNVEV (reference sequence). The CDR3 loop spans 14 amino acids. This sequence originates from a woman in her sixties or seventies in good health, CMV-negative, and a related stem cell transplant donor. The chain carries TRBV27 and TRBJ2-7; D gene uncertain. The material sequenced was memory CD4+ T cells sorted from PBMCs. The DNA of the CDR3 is TGTGCCAGCAGTTCCCGGCACAGCCTCTACGAGCAGTACTTC. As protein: CASSSRHSLYEQYF.